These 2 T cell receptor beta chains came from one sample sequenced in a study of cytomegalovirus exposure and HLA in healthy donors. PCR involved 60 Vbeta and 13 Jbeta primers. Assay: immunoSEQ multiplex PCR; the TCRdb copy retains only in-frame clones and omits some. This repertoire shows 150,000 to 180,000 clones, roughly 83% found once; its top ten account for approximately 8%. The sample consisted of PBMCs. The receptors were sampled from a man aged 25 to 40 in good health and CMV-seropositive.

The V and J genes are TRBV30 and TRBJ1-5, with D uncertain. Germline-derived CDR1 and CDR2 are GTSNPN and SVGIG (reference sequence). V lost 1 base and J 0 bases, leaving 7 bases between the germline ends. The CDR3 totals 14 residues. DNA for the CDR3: TGTGCCTGGAGTGGTCAACTTAGCAATCAGCCCCAGCATTTT. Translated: CAWSGQLSNQPQHF.

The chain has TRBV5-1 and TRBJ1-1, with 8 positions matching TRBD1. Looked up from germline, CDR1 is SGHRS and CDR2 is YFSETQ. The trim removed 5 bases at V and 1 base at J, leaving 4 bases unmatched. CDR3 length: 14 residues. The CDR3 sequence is CASRPGTGNTEAFF. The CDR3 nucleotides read TGCGCCAGCAGACCCGGGACAGGGAACACTGAAGCTTTCTTT.